One TCR beta chain is described in this entry. Its antigen remains unknown. The same CDR3 can be traced to other DNA sequences in this sample. At deep level, the assay was performed. The repertoire was sequenced with immunoSEQ multiplex PCR; TCRdb's copy has only in-frame clones and lacks some. In the table there are approximately 1,000,000 clones, around three quarters of which are singletons. These data belong to a study of shared clonotypes between healthy human individuals. Study-level findings and limits: Lower generation probabilities were found for non-shared clonotypes than for those shared by all four donors. Even with large depth, rarefaction showed that sorted-subset sequencing was incomplete.

V lost 4 bases and J lost 5, with 8 bases in between. This CDR3 comprises 11 residues. The germline CDR1 and CDR2 sequences are SQVTM and ANQGSEA. This sequence was found in a man aged 18-30 years in good health. Some clones in this sample may be carry-over from other donors' samples. The chain recombines TRBV29-1 with TRBJ1-1, with a tentative D call TRBD1 (6 bases). Sample: memory CD4+ T cells from PBMCs. As for subset: CD45RA-negative fraction. The CDR3 region is CSVGRGTEAFF. CDR3 nucleotide sequence: TGCAGCGTTGGCAGGGGAACTGAAGCTTTCTTT.